This TCR beta chain is drawn from a study of OX40 agonist ivuxolimab in advanced cancers. The wider study: The eligibility criteria allowed prior anti-PD-1, anti-PD-L1 or anti-CTLA-4 therapy, and 30% to 40% had some.

The length of the CDR3 is 15 residues. CDR1 and CDR2 from the germline V gene are LNHDA and SQIVND (reference sequence). V lost 7 bases and J lost 4, with 17 bases in between. The assay was immunoSEQ multiplex PCR, and TCRdb's table has in-frame clones only and misses some. The table includes approximately 40,000 clones, approximately 80% detected once. Autoimmune disease history or systemic immunosuppression was exclusionary. The receptor was isolated from an adult with an advanced solid tumor such as melanoma, head and neck, liver or kidney cancer. The specimen comprised CD4+ or CD8+ T cells sorted from blood, sampled in a trial of the OX40 agonist ivuxolimab. The chain joins TRBV19 to TRBJ2-1; a weak D match, TRBD1 (6 bases). The CDR3 spells CASTADRTSYNEQFF. The CDR3 region has the DNA TGTGCCAGTACCGCCGACAGGACAAGTTACAATGAGCAGTTCTTC.